A single sample gave rise to the 11 T cell receptor beta chains below, sequenced in a study of vaccination and CD4 T cells after COVID-19. TCRdb reprocessed the PCR reads via MiXCR and lists one record per CDR3 protein. The sample consists of roughly 30,000 distinct CDR3 sequences, under 60% of them appearing once. Time point given: late sampling 161 to 241 days after vaccination in a few convalescent patients. The sample consisted of CD4+ T cells from blood, taken about 7 months after SARS-CoV-2 vaccination. The receptors shown here come from a human donor who had recovered from COVID-19.

V is TRBV19 and J is TRBJ1-1; the D is unclear. Germline values: CDR1 LNHDA, CDR2 SQIVND (reference sequence). CDR3 length equals 13 residues. Trimming cost V 6 bases and J 3 bases, with 11 bases left between them. The CDR3 loop is CASREGRDTEAFF. DNA for the CDR3: TGTGCCAGTAGGGAAGGACGGGACACTGAAGCTTTCTTT.

Only a few counts were recorded for this clonotype. The chain employs TRBV7-9 and TRBJ2-2, with 9 bases identical to TRBD1. This CDR3 region has 15 residues. Germline assignment: CDR1 SEHNR and CDR2 FQNEAQ (reference sequence). V was pared by 4 bases and J by 4 bases, with 4 bases of the junction left unmatched. CDR3 region: CASSWTGESTGELFF. The DNA for the CDR3 is TGTGCCAGCAGCTGGACAGGGGAGAGCACCGGGGAGCTGTTTTTT.

The CDR3 sequence is CASSPRVDRPDTQYF. The CDR3 DNA reads TGTGCCAGCAGCCCACGGGTGGATCGGCCAGATACGCAGTATTTT. The rearrangement uses TRBV28 and TRBJ2-3; D gene uncertain. Trimming shortened V by 6 bases and J by 4 bases, and 17 bases separated the two germline ends. From germline, CDR1 is MDHEN and CDR2 SYDVKM. The CDR3 is 15 residues long.

The chain couples TRBV20-1 to TRBJ2-7, with 16 bases lining up with TRBD2. Germline CDR1 and CDR2: DFQATT and SNEGSKA (reference sequence). After removal of 3 bases from V and 3 bases from J, the junction contained 14 bases not matched to a gene. The CDR3 runs to 19 residues. The DNA of the CDR3 is TGCAGTGCTAGGGGAGCCGGGACTAGCGGGAGGGCGAGCCTCTACGAGCAGTACTTC. The encoded protein is CSARGAGTSGRASLYEQYF.

CDR3 nucleotide sequence: TGTGCCAGCAGACCCCCGGAGGGCCGGCGCGGCTATGGCTACACCTTC. Translation: CASRPPEGRRGYGYTF. The V and J genes are TRBV6-2 or TRBV6-3 and TRBJ1-2; D unclear. The length of the CDR3 is 16 residues. Germline assignment: CDR1 MNHEY and CDR2 SVGEGT. Trimming stripped 6 bases from V and 4 bases from J, with 21 bases between.

The gene calls are TRBV7-2 and TRBJ2-1; 10 bases are shared with TRBD2. CDR1 SGHTA and CDR2 FQGNSA come from the germline V gene. This CDR3 contains 19 residues. J gave up 2 bases and V 3 bases, and 13 bases lay outside the gene matches. The CDR3 DNA reads TGTGCCAGCAGCTTGTCTAGCGGGAGTTGGGGCGGGGCCTACAATGAGCAGTTCTTC. Translation: CASSLSSGSWGGAYNEQFF.

This clonotype was recorded a few times. This chain connects TRBV28 to TRBJ1-5; D unclear. Germline assignment: CDR1 MDHEN and CDR2 SYDVKM. The V end lost 6 bases, the J end lost 0 bases, and 21 bases lay between the germline ends. This CDR3 contains 18 residues. The CDR3 reads CASSLPYVTAHSNQPQHF. As DNA, the CDR3 is TGTGCCAGCAGCCTTCCTTACGTTACAGCACATAGCAATCAGCCCCAGCATTTT.

This clonotype was recorded once. The chain links TRBV20-1 to TRBJ2-7; TRBD2 agrees at 12 bases. This CDR3 comprises 14 residues. The V segment lost 5 bases and the J segment 0 bases; nucleotides outside the gene matches: 2. Germline CDR1 and CDR2: DFQATT and SNEGSKA (reference sequence). The CDR3 DNA reads TGCAGTGCTTCGACTAGCGGGAGCTCCTACGAGCAGTACTTC. This codes for CSASTSGSSYEQYF.

As DNA, the CDR3 is TGCAGTGCTAGAGACAGACATACAGGGGGCAATGAGCAGTTCTTC. This sequence encodes CSARDRHTGGNEQFF. This rearrangement joins TRBV20-1 to TRBJ2-1; TRBD1 matches 8 bases. Germline assignment: CDR1 DFQATT and CDR2 SNEGSKA (reference sequence). This CDR3 contains 15 residues. V was clipped by 0 bases and J by 6 bases; unmatched bases: 7.

Worth noting for this clonotype: Sequence at one end of the junction differs from germline and may be a read error. The gene calls are TRBV29-1 and TRBJ1-1; D perhaps matches TRBD1 (5 bases). Germline V gives CDR1 SQVTM, CDR2 ANQGSEA. This CDR3 region has 11 residues. CDR3 region: CSGEFRGGAFF. The CDR3 DNA reads TGCAGCGGTGAATTTCGGGGGGGAGCTTTCTTT.

Note on this clonotype: Relative to the germline gene, one junction end is altered; a read error may explain this. The chain has TRBV7-9 and TRBJ2-1; 12 nucleotides align to TRBD2. The CDR3 runs 17 residues. CDR1 SEHNR and CDR2 FQNEAQ come from the germline V gene (reference sequence). CDR3 amino acids: CASSWKTSGSSYNEQLF. The CDR3, as DNA: TGTGCCAGCAGCTGGAAGACTAGCGGGAGCTCCTACAATGAGCAGCTCTTC.